This is a list of T cell receptor beta chains from one sample in a study of blood T cell repertoires in COVID-19. Only in-frame clones appear in the TCRdb table, and some are missing; sequencing was by immunoSEQ multiplex PCR. Seen here are 200,000 to 250,000 clones, 65% to 90% observed once, and the top ten hold approximately 8.6%. The sequenced sample was PBMCs or T cells enriched from blood (not recorded which). The receptor source for this set is a woman between 45 and 65 years old with acute COVID-19. The CDR3 runs from the conserved cysteine through the conserved F or W. The D gene is left open where the match is weak. The size of a clone is reported for some rows only, either as once, few or many, or as a class for expanded clones.

j_gene: TRBJ1-2
abundance: -
d_gene: -
v_gene: TRBV30
CDR3aa: CAWSRAGIGGYTF
CDR3nt: TGTGCCTGGAGTAGGGCAGGGATAGGCGGCTACACCTTC

j_gene: TRBJ2-1
abundance: -
d_gene: TRBD2
v_gene: TRBV19
CDR3aa: CASSIFGGAPQGQFF
CDR3nt: TGTGCCAGTAGTATCTTCGGGGGGGCCCCCCAGGGGCAGTTCTTC

j_gene: TRBJ2-1
abundance: -
d_gene: -
v_gene: TRBV7-6
CDR3aa: CASSSPGGRRNNEQFF
CDR3nt: TGTGCCAGCAGCTCCCCTGGAGGGCGGAGAAACAATGAGCAGTTCTTC

j_gene: TRBJ2-3
abundance: -
d_gene: -
v_gene: TRBV18
CDR3aa: CASSPYSSISTDTQYF
CDR3nt: TGTGCCAGCTCACCATACAGTAGTATCTCCACAGATACGCAGTATTTT

j_gene: TRBJ2-7
abundance: -
d_gene: TRBD1
v_gene: TRBV19
CDR3aa: CASRDRGFGEQYF
CDR3nt: TGTGCCAGTAGGGACAGGGGATTCGGGGAGCAGTACTTC

j_gene: TRBJ1-3
abundance: -
d_gene: -
v_gene: TRBV14
CDR3aa: CASSQETGGSGNTIYF
CDR3nt: TGTGCCAGCAGCCAAGAAACCGGGGGCTCTGGAAACACCATATATTTT

j_gene: TRBJ1-1
abundance: once
d_gene: -
v_gene: TRBV6-5
CDR3aa: CASGSGGMNTEAFF
CDR3nt: TGTGCCAGTGGTTCGGGCGGGATGAACACTGAAGCTTTCTTT

j_gene: TRBJ1-2
abundance: -
d_gene: TRBD1
v_gene: TRBV19
CDR3aa: CASSIEGQGNYGYTF
CDR3nt: TGTGCCAGTAGTATAGAGGGACAGGGAAACTATGGCTACACCTTC

j_gene: TRBJ1-3
abundance: -
d_gene: -
v_gene: TRBV5-1
CDR3aa: CASSLAGVGNTIYF
CDR3nt: TGCGCCAGCAGCCTTGCCGGGGTCGGAAACACCATATATTTT

j_gene: TRBJ1-5
abundance: -
d_gene: -
v_gene: TRBV7-2
CDR3aa: CASSLGGGRETQHF
CDR3nt: TGTGCCAGCAGCTTAGGGGGGGGACGAGAGACCCAGCATTTT

j_gene: TRBJ2-7
abundance: -
d_gene: TRBD2
v_gene: TRBV11-1
CDR3aa: CASSLRPGSGIEQYF
CDR3nt: TGTGCCAGCAGCTTACGGCCGGGAAGCGGGATCGAGCAGTACTTC

j_gene: TRBJ1-5
abundance: -
d_gene: -
v_gene: TRBV2
CDR3aa: CASSPLTVGQPQHF
CDR3nt: TGTGCCAGCAGCCCTTTGACAGTTGGCCAGCCCCAGCATTTT

j_gene: TRBJ2-4
abundance: -
d_gene: -
v_gene: TRBV4-3
CDR3aa: CASSQDFGGTLGNIQYF
CDR3nt: TGCGCCAGCAGCCAAGATTTTGGAGGGACTTTGGGAAACATTCAGTACTTC

j_gene: TRBJ1-2
abundance: -
d_gene: TRBD1
v_gene: TRBV19
CDR3aa: CASWTGGDYGYTF
CDR3nt: TGTGCCAGTTGGACAGGGGGCGACTATGGCTACACCTTC

j_gene: TRBJ1-1
abundance: -
d_gene: -
v_gene: TRBV19
CDR3aa: CASSTQNQNTEAFF
CDR3nt: TGTGCCAGTAGTACACAGAACCAGAACACTGAAGCTTTCTTT

j_gene: TRBJ2-1
abundance: -
d_gene: TRBD2
v_gene: TRBV19
CDR3aa: CASTSVAGYEQFF
CDR3nt: TGTGCCAGTACCTCGGTAGCGGGGTATGAGCAGTTCTTC

j_gene: TRBJ2-3
abundance: -
d_gene: TRBD2
v_gene: TRBV10-3
CDR3aa: CAISRTSGDTDTQYF
CDR3nt: TGTGCCATCAGCCGGACTAGCGGGGATACAGATACGCAGTATTTT

j_gene: TRBJ2-1
abundance: -
d_gene: TRBD2
v_gene: TRBV6-5
CDR3aa: CASTLAGNNEQFF
CDR3nt: TGTGCCAGTACACTAGCGGGGAACAATGAGCAGTTCTTC

j_gene: TRBJ2-1
abundance: -
d_gene: TRBD2
v_gene: TRBV7-9
CDR3aa: CASSLGREGEQFF
CDR3nt: TGTGCCAGCAGCTTGGGCAGGGAGGGAGAGCAGTTCTTC

j_gene: TRBJ1-6
abundance: -
d_gene: -
v_gene: TRBV12-3/TRBV12-4
CDR3aa: CASGGSRSPLHF
CDR3nt: TGTGCCAGCGGGGGGTCGCGGTCACCCCTCCACTTT

j_gene: TRBJ2-7
abundance: -
d_gene: -
v_gene: TRBV11-3
CDR3aa: CASSLGLAPSEQYF
CDR3nt: TGTGCCAGCAGCTTGGGCCTAGCCCCGAGCGAGCAGTACTTC

j_gene: TRBJ2-3
abundance: -
d_gene: TRBD2
v_gene: TRBV2
CDR3aa: CASSELAGGTASTDTQYF
CDR3nt: TGTGCCAGCAGTGAACTCGCGGGGGGGACTGCTAGCACAGATACGCAGTATTTT

j_gene: TRBJ2-1
abundance: -
d_gene: TRBD1
v_gene: TRBV4-3
CDR3aa: CASSQDLGQGPLGGSYNEQFF
CDR3nt: TGCGCCAGCAGCCAAGATCTTGGACAGGGACCCTTAGGGGGCTCCTACAATGAGCAGTTCTTC

j_gene: TRBJ1-1
abundance: -
d_gene: -
v_gene: TRBV5-1
CDR3aa: CASSLVGGMNTEAFF
CDR3nt: TGCGCCAGCAGCTTGGTTGGCGGTATGAACACTGAAGCTTTCTTT

j_gene: TRBJ2-2
abundance: once
d_gene: -
v_gene: TRBV9
CDR3aa: CASSVFSGLNTGELFF
CDR3nt: TGTGCCAGCAGCGTATTTTCAGGGCTGAACACCGGGGAGCTGTTTTTT

j_gene: TRBJ1-1
abundance: -
d_gene: -
v_gene: TRBV7-3
CDR3aa: CASSLGPSETEAFF
CDR3nt: TGTGCCAGCAGCTTGGGGCCTTCTGAGACTGAAGCTTTCTTT

j_gene: TRBJ1-1
abundance: -
d_gene: -
v_gene: TRBV20-1
CDR3aa: CSARDLPGAFF
CDR3nt: TGCAGTGCTAGAGATCTGCCAGGAGCTTTCTTT

j_gene: TRBJ2-3
abundance: -
d_gene: TRBD1
v_gene: TRBV5-1
CDR3aa: CASRRGGPILTDTQYF
CDR3nt: TGCGCCAGCAGAAGAGGGGGCCCTATCCTCACAGATACGCAGTATTTT

j_gene: TRBJ1-6
abundance: -
d_gene: TRBD1
v_gene: TRBV3-1/TRBV3-2
CDR3aa: CASSQGQYNSPLHF
CDR3nt: TGTGCCAGCAGCCAGGGACAGTATAATTCACCCCTCCACTTT

j_gene: TRBJ1-2
abundance: -
d_gene: -
v_gene: TRBV30
CDR3aa: CAWSPSTGFYGYTF
CDR3nt: TGTGCCTGGAGTCCATCGACAGGTTTTTATGGCTACACCTTC

j_gene: TRBJ1-3
abundance: -
d_gene: -
v_gene: TRBV10-3
CDR3aa: CAISPQTGVSGNTIYF
CDR3nt: TGTGCCATCAGTCCCCAGACAGGAGTCTCTGGAAACACCATATATTTT

j_gene: TRBJ1-2
abundance: once
d_gene: -
v_gene: TRBV19
CDR3aa: CASIPGDTYGYTF
CDR3nt: TGTGCCAGTATCCCAGGGGACACCTATGGCTACACCTTC

j_gene: TRBJ1-5
abundance: -
d_gene: TRBD1
v_gene: TRBV7-9
CDR3aa: CASSLAQGLDQPQHF
CDR3nt: TGTGCCAGCAGCTTAGCACAGGGGCTAGATCAGCCCCAGCATTTT

j_gene: TRBJ2-3
abundance: once
d_gene: TRBD2
v_gene: TRBV20-1
CDR3aa: CSASGLAITDTQYF
CDR3nt: TGCAGTGCTAGTGGACTAGCGATCACAGATACGCAGTATTTT

j_gene: TRBJ2-2
abundance: -
d_gene: -
v_gene: TRBV6-5
CDR3aa: CASSLYLNTGELFF
CDR3nt: TGTGCCAGCAGTTTGTACTTGAACACCGGGGAGCTGTTTTTT

j_gene: TRBJ1-2
abundance: -
d_gene: TRBD1
v_gene: TRBV6-5
CDR3aa: CASRTGGRYGYTF
CDR3nt: TGTGCCAGCAGAACAGGGGGCCGGTATGGCTACACCTTC

j_gene: TRBJ1-1
abundance: -
d_gene: -
v_gene: TRBV3-1/TRBV3-2
CDR3aa: CASSYQGSNTEAFF
CDR3nt: TGTGCCAGCTCCTATCAGGGTTCGAACACTGAAGCTTTCTTT

j_gene: TRBJ2-1
abundance: -
d_gene: TRBD1
v_gene: TRBV5-6
CDR3aa: CASSWFDRVNEQFF
CDR3nt: TGTGCCAGCAGCTGGTTCGACAGGGTGAATGAGCAGTTCTTC

j_gene: TRBJ1-3
abundance: -
d_gene: -
v_gene: TRBV5-1
CDR3aa: CASSLGAEGNTIYF
CDR3nt: TGCGCCAGCAGCTTAGGGGCCGAAGGAAACACCATATATTTT

j_gene: TRBJ2-1
abundance: once
d_gene: -
v_gene: TRBV19
CDR3aa: CASRMGRGKLDEQFF
CDR3nt: TGTGCCAGTAGGATGGGCAGGGGTAAGCTAGATGAGCAGTTCTTC

j_gene: TRBJ1-2
abundance: once
d_gene: -
v_gene: TRBV9
CDR3aa: CASSGRTNGYTF
CDR3nt: TGTGCCAGCAGCGGACGGACAAATGGCTACACCTTC

j_gene: TRBJ1-1
abundance: once
d_gene: -
v_gene: TRBV11-3
CDR3aa: CASSQQGDTEAFF
CDR3nt: TGTGCCAGCAGCCAACAGGGAGACACTGAAGCTTTCTTT

j_gene: TRBJ1-5
abundance: -
d_gene: TRBD1
v_gene: TRBV5-6
CDR3aa: CASSLLSGQSNQPQHF
CDR3nt: TGTGCCAGCAGCTTACTTTCGGGACAGAGCAATCAGCCCCAGCATTTT

j_gene: TRBJ1-4
abundance: -
d_gene: TRBD1
v_gene: TRBV2
CDR3aa: CASSDARQGAATNEKLFF
CDR3nt: TGTGCCAGCAGTGATGCGAGACAGGGGGCTGCAACTAATGAAAAACTGTTTTTT

j_gene: TRBJ1-5
abundance: -
d_gene: TRBD1
v_gene: TRBV27
CDR3aa: CATSPRDRTNQPQHF
CDR3nt: TGTGCCACTTCACCAAGGGACAGGACGAATCAGCCCCAGCATTTT

j_gene: TRBJ2-1
abundance: -
d_gene: -
v_gene: TRBV7-8
CDR3aa: CASSLGAGINEQFF
CDR3nt: TGTGCCAGCAGCTTAGGGGCAGGCATCAATGAGCAGTTCTTC

j_gene: TRBJ2-5
abundance: -
d_gene: -
v_gene: TRBV11-2
CDR3aa: CASTLGGRQETQYF
CDR3nt: TGTGCCAGCACCCTAGGGGGAAGACAAGAGACCCAGTACTTC

j_gene: TRBJ1-2
abundance: -
d_gene: TRBD1
v_gene: TRBV9
CDR3aa: CASSETGGAGGYTF
CDR3nt: TGTGCCAGCAGCGAAACAGGGGGCGCCGGTGGCTACACCTTC

j_gene: TRBJ2-1
abundance: -
d_gene: TRBD1
v_gene: TRBV11-2
CDR3aa: CASNLDRGREQFF
CDR3nt: TGTGCCAGCAATTTGGACAGGGGGCGAGAGCAGTTCTTC

j_gene: TRBJ1-5
abundance: -
d_gene: -
v_gene: TRBV30
CDR3aa: CAWSADRFNQPQHF
CDR3nt: TGTGCCTGGAGTGCCGACAGATTCAATCAGCCCCAGCATTTT

j_gene: TRBJ1-3
abundance: -
d_gene: TRBD1
v_gene: TRBV5-6
CDR3aa: CASSRPGTDRNTIYF
CDR3nt: TGTGCCAGCAGCAGACCCGGGACAGACAGAAACACCATATATTTT

j_gene: TRBJ2-4
abundance: -
d_gene: TRBD1
v_gene: TRBV19
CDR3aa: CASSSLPGQGANIQYF
CDR3nt: TGTGCCAGTAGTTCCCTCCCCGGACAGGGGGCAAACATTCAGTACTTC

j_gene: TRBJ1-4
abundance: -
d_gene: TRBD1
v_gene: TRBV7-2
CDR3aa: CASSLVYRGRSTNEKLFF
CDR3nt: TGTGCCAGCAGCTTAGTCTACAGGGGGCGCAGTACTAATGAAAAACTGTTTTTT

j_gene: TRBJ2-1
abundance: -
d_gene: TRBD2
v_gene: TRBV7-6
CDR3aa: CASSLAGGMYNEQFF
CDR3nt: TGTGCCAGCAGCTTAGCCGGGGGGATGTACAATGAGCAGTTCTTC

j_gene: TRBJ1-5
abundance: -
d_gene: TRBD1
v_gene: TRBV28
CDR3aa: CASRTDRGSSNQPQHF
CDR3nt: TGTGCCAGCAGAACTGACAGGGGAAGTAGCAATCAGCCCCAGCATTTT

j_gene: TRBJ1-3
abundance: -
d_gene: TRBD1
v_gene: TRBV27
CDR3aa: CASSLSSSGGTGNTIYF
CDR3nt: TGTGCCAGCAGTTTATCCTCGTCAGGGGGAACTGGAAACACCATATATTTT

j_gene: TRBJ2-6
abundance: -
d_gene: -
v_gene: TRBV9
CDR3aa: CASSVPAGSVLTF
CDR3nt: TGTGCCAGCAGCGTACCGGCAGGGTCCGTCCTGACTTTC

j_gene: TRBJ2-7
abundance: once
d_gene: TRBD2
v_gene: TRBV4-2
CDR3aa: CASSRGLELDEQYF
CDR3nt: TGTGCCAGCAGCCGGGGACTAGAACTTGACGAGCAGTACTTC

j_gene: TRBJ1-4
abundance: -
d_gene: -
v_gene: TRBV28
CDR3aa: CASRDGGGANEKLFF
CDR3nt: TGTGCCAGCCGGGACGGGGGAGGCGCTAATGAAAAACTGTTTTTT

j_gene: TRBJ2-6
abundance: -
d_gene: TRBD1
v_gene: TRBV10-3
CDR3aa: CAISGYEGARGGANVLTF
CDR3nt: TGTGCCATCAGTGGTTACGAGGGGGCGCGAGGAGGGGCCAACGTCCTGACTTTC